These 29 T cell receptor beta chains were sequenced from one sample in a study of blood T cell repertoires in COVID-19. TCRdb's copy holds only in-frame clones and misses some; the assay was immunoSEQ multiplex PCR. Among about 270,000 clones, approximately 92% were seen once, and the ten largest hold 2% to 3%. Input material: PBMCs or T cells enriched from blood (not recorded which). These receptors all stem from a woman aged 18-30 years who had recovered from COVID-19.

The V gene is TRBV29-1, the J gene TRBJ1-2, with D perhaps TRBD1 (6 bases). CDR1 and CDR2 (germline): SQVTM, ANQGSEA. V lost 6 bases to trimming and J lost 6 bases, with 17 bases between them. The CDR3 totals 13 residues. CDR3 sequence (DNA): TGCAGCGTCGTTCCCATGACAGGAAATGGCTACACCTTC. Translated: CSVVPMTGNGYTF.

The rearrangement links TRBV9 to TRBJ1-2; 7 nucleotides match TRBD1. Trimming at V came to 3 bases and at J to 3 bases, leaving 5 bases not matched to a gene. Germline lookup yields CDR1 SGDLS and CDR2 YYNGEE. The CDR3 has 14 residues. CDR3 protein: CASSGQGIYYGYTF. CDR3 nucleotide sequence: TGTGCCAGCAGCGGACAGGGAATCTACTATGGCTACACCTTC.

With respect to this clone: Different DNA sequences within this sample yield the same CDR3. The chain carries TRBV2 and TRBJ1-1; D is ambiguous. Germline V CDR1 and CDR2: SNHLY, FYNNEI. The CDR3 is 13 residues long. V lost 4 bases and J lost 1, with 7 bases in between. DNA of the CDR3: TGTGCCAGCAGTGGAGACAAGAACACTGAAGCTTTCTTT. It yields the protein CASSGDKNTEAFF.

The V gene is TRBV27, the J gene TRBJ1-2, with TRBD1 as a possible D gene (6 bases). The length of the CDR3 is 18 residues. V shed 4 bases and J shed 5 bases, with 26 bases lying between them. Germline loops: CDR1 MNHEY, CDR2 SMNVEV (reference sequence). CDR3 residues: CASSSWYPKGEFGYGYTF. Here the CDR3 DNA reads TGTGCCAGCAGTTCCTGGTATCCTAAGGGGGAGTTTGGGTATGGCTACACCTTC.

The CDR3 nucleotides read TGTGCCAGCAGCCAGAGCACCTCGACTAGTAGGCTGGATACGCAGTATTTT. Translating it yields CASSQSTSTSRLDTQYF. This sequence joins TRBV3-1 (or the pseudogene TRBV3-2) and TRBJ2-3, with D possibly TRBD2 on 6 matching bases. This CDR3 has 17 amino acids. Trimming pared 3 bases from V and 6 bases from J, leaving 22 bases between. CDR1 is LGHDT and CDR2 is YNNKEL in the germline V gene (reference sequence).

The gene calls are TRBV24-1 and TRBJ1-1, with D unclear. V was trimmed by 3 bases and J by 4 bases, leaving 14 bases between them. The CDR3 is made up of 15 amino acids. The germline V gene has CDR1 KGHDR and CDR2 SFDVKD. Written as DNA, the CDR3 is TGTGCCACCAGTGATCCTAATACCCCGGGCACTGAAGCTTTCTTT. Residues: CATSDPNTPGTEAFF.

The chain employs TRBV3-1 (or the pseudogene TRBV3-2) and TRBJ2-5, with TRBD2 matching over 7 bases. The germline V gene has CDR1 LGHDT and CDR2 YNNKEL (reference sequence). This CDR3 contains 18 residues. V gave up 4 bases and J gave up 0 bases; unmatched junction bases: 14. The CDR3: CASSRARGTSEYQETQYF. In DNA form, the CDR3 reads TGTGCCAGCAGCCGCGCCCGGGGAACTAGCGAGTACCAAGAGACCCAGTACTTC.

This chain connects TRBV5-1 to TRBJ1-4; D unclear. The CDR3 covers 11 residues. Germline values: CDR1 SGHRS, CDR2 YFSETQ. Trimming took 4 bases from V and 5 from J, leaving 3 bases between them. In DNA form, the CDR3 reads TGCGCCAGCAGCCTAAATGAAAAACTGTTTTTT. Translated: CASSLNEKLFF.

This chain links TRBV7-2 with TRBJ2-7; TRBD1 matches at 9 bases. Looked up from germline, CDR1 is SGHTA and CDR2 is FQGNSA. Germline trimming cut 3 bases from V and 5 bases from J; bases unmatched to any gene: 5. The CDR3 sequence is 14 residues long. The CDR3 loop is CASSFRDRDDEQYF. The CDR3 DNA is TGTGCCAGCAGCTTCCGGGACAGGGATGACGAGCAGTACTTC.

The V call is TRBV13, the J call TRBJ2-2, with 11 bases identical to TRBD2. After removal of 3 bases from V and 3 bases from J, the junction contained 3 bases not matched to a gene. The germline CDR1 and CDR2 sequences are PRHDT and FYEKMQ (reference sequence). The CDR3 has 16 amino acids. DNA of the CDR3: TGTGCCAGCAGCTTTCGACTAGCGGGGTACACCGGGGAGCTGTTTTTT. Residues: CASSFRLAGYTGELFF.

To note about this clone: Other DNA sequences from this sample encode an identical CDR3 as well. The gene calls are TRBV27 and TRBJ1-2, with 8 nucleotides matching TRBD1. From germline, CDR1 is MNHEY and CDR2 SMNVEV (reference sequence). V gave up 3 bases and J gave up 3 bases; unmatched junction bases: 0. CDR3 length equals 13 residues. The CDR3 nucleotides read TGTGCCAGCAGTTTGGGACAGGACTATGGCTACACCTTC. Translated, it gives CASSLGQDYGYTF.

J is TRBJ2-2 and V is TRBV10-2; 8 nucleotides agree with TRBD1. The CDR3 is 17 amino acids. Trimming at V came to 6 bases and at J to 2 bases, leaving 11 bases not matched to a gene. From germline, CDR1 is WSHSY and CDR2 SAAADI. CDR3: CASRVLPGQANTGELFF. The DNA for the CDR3 is TGCGCCAGCAGAGTCTTACCGGGACAGGCTAACACCGGGGAGCTGTTTTTT.

This chain uses TRBV14 with TRBJ2-3; D might be TRBD2 (6 bases). CDR3 length: 14 residues. V was clipped by 11 bases and J by 0 bases, with 15 bases between them. Germline V gene lookup returns CDR1 SGHDN and CDR2 FVKESK. CDR3 in amino acids: CAGLRTTSTDTQYF. DNA for the CDR3: TGTGCCGGACTAAGGACAACTAGCACAGATACGCAGTATTTT.

V usage is TRBV25-1 and J usage is TRBJ1-2; TRBD1 matches 8 bases. Trimming cost V 4 bases and J 4 bases; bases outside gene matches: 5. Germline V lookup: CDR1 MGHDK, CDR2 SYGVNS. The CDR3 is made up of 14 amino acids. The CDR3 sequence is CASSAGQGLYGYTF. The CDR3 DNA sequence: TGTGCCAGCAGTGCCGGACAGGGACTCTATGGCTACACCTTC.

The rearrangement uses TRBV3-1 (or the pseudogene TRBV3-2) and TRBJ1-4; TRBD1 matches at 7 bases. This CDR3 is 16 amino acids long. Trimming removed 1 base from V and 6 bases from J; junction bases left unmatched: 8. In germline, CDR1 is LGHDT, CDR2 YNNKEL (reference sequence). CDR3 sequence reads: CASSQVGGTEDEKLFF. The CDR3 nucleotides are TGTGCCAGCAGCCAAGTTGGTGGGACAGAAGATGAAAAACTGTTTTTT.

The chain links TRBV30 to TRBJ1-5, with D possibly being TRBD1 (6 bases). Between the trimmed V and J ends, which lost 1 base and 3 bases, there was a span of 16 bases. Germline V CDR1 and CDR2: GTSNPN, SVGIG (reference sequence). The length of the CDR3 is 16 residues. This CDR3 reads CAWSGQGQFFNQPQHF. CDR3 in DNA: TGTGCCTGGAGTGGACAAGGACAGTTCTTCAATCAGCCCCAGCATTTT.

The chain couples TRBV28 to TRBJ1-1; D not certain. Trimming took 7 bases from V and 0 from J, leaving 9 bases between them. CDR3 length: 13 residues. Looked up from germline, CDR1 is MDHEN and CDR2 is SYDVKM. The CDR3 loop is CASNGLVNTEAFF. As DNA, the CDR3 is TGTGCCAGCAACGGGTTGGTGAACACTGAAGCTTTCTTT.

The chain has TRBV11-2 and TRBJ1-5, with 7 bases identical to TRBD1. There are 15 residues in the CDR3. The germline gives CDR1 SGHAT, CDR2 FQNNGV. The junction had 8 bases not matched to a gene; V was cut back by 5 bases and J by 4 bases. The CDR3: CASSHGTELNQPQHF. The CDR3 DNA follows: TGTGCCAGCAGCCACGGGACAGAGCTAAATCAGCCCCAGCATTTT.

V is TRBV18 and J is TRBJ1-5; 9 nucleotides line up with TRBD1. V lost 6 bases to trimming and J lost 6 bases; unmatched junction nucleotides: 6. This CDR3 contains 14 residues. Germline V gene sequence: CDR1 KGHSH, CDR2 LQKENI. The CDR3 DNA reads TGTGCCAGCTCCGCACAGGGGGCTGGTCAGCCCCAGCATTTT. Translation gives CASSAQGAGQPQHF.

The genes are TRBV10-3 and TRBJ1-5; 7 bases map to TRBD1. V trimming: 5 bases; J trimming: 7 bases; junction bases outside the gene matches: 5. Germline V gene sequence: CDR1 ENHRY, CDR2 SYGVKD. The CDR3 totals 13 residues. The CDR3 protein is CAISQGGKQPQHF. The CDR3 region has the DNA TGTGCCATCAGTCAGGGGGGTAAACAGCCCCAGCATTTT.

The chain recombines TRBV18 with TRBJ1-4, with D unclear. CDR1 KGHSH and CDR2 LQKENI come from the germline V gene. Trimming took off 3 bases at V and 0 bases at J, with 8 bases between the two ends. This CDR3 contains 15 residues. CDR3 region: CASSPQTPTNEKLFF. CDR3 sequence (DNA): TGTGCCAGCTCACCGCAGACTCCAACTAATGAAAAACTGTTTTTT.

The V and J genes are TRBV7-9 and TRBJ2-3, with 8 bases fitting TRBD2. The CDR3 contains 16 residues. The V segment lost 5 bases and the J segment 2 bases; nucleotides outside the gene matches: 9. Germline assignment: CDR1 SEHNR and CDR2 FQNEAQ (reference sequence). CDR3 DNA sequence: TGTGCCAGCAGCACCCTGACTAGCGAAGACACAGATACGCAGTATTTT. This encodes CASSTLTSEDTDTQYF.

Concerning this clone itself: Other DNA sequences in the sample encode the same CDR3. The chain is built from TRBV7-9 and TRBJ2-7, with D unclear. Germline values: CDR1 SEHNR, CDR2 FQNEAQ (reference sequence). The V end lost 5 bases, the J end lost 4 bases, and 6 bases lay between the germline ends. The CDR3 extends over 11 amino acids. CDR3 bases: TGTGCCAGCAGCCCTTTGTACGAGCAGTACTTC. This gives the protein CASSPLYEQYF.

A single count supports this clone. V usage is TRBV11-2 and J usage is TRBJ1-4; D unresolved. This CDR3 is 14 amino acids long. Germline values: CDR1 SGHAT, CDR2 FQNNGV. Trimming pared 3 bases from V and 6 bases from J, leaving 11 bases between. CDR3 loop: CASSLAANYEKLFF. Written as DNA, the CDR3 is TGTGCCAGCAGCTTGGCAGCGAACTATGAAAAACTGTTTTTT.

The count of this clone is one. The chain links TRBV2 to TRBJ1-2; no reliable D call. The germline V gene encodes CDR1 SNHLY and CDR2 FYNNEI. CDR3 length equals 14 residues. V lost 3 bases and J 7 bases, leaving 15 bases between the germline ends. The CDR3 DNA is TGTGCCAGCAGTGAGGCGACACCCTCTTTTGGCTACACCTTC. Its translation is CASSEATPSFGYTF.

The chain uses TRBV19 and TRBJ2-7; possible D gene TRBD2, 6 bases. Germline V gene sequence: CDR1 LNHDA, CDR2 SQIVND (reference sequence). With 9 bases removed from V and 6 bases from J, the gap between germline ends came to 15 bases. This CDR3 comprises 12 residues. CDR3 loop: CASSSGGPEQYF. The CDR3 region has the DNA TGTGCCAGCTCTTCCGGGGGTCCCGAGCAGTACTTC.

The chain recombines TRBV30 with TRBJ1-1; no clear D gene. V lost 3 bases and J lost 1, with 9 bases in between. Germline CDR1 and CDR2: GTSNPN and SVGIG (reference sequence). The CDR3 totals 13 residues. CDR3 residues: CAWSRDKNTEAFF. Here the CDR3 DNA reads TGTGCCTGGAGCCGAGACAAGAACACTGAAGCTTTCTTT.

This clone was seen once. The CDR3 sequence is CASSPPGQRSISSTDTQYF. In nucleotides, the CDR3 is TGTGCCAGCAGCCCCCCGGGACAGCGGTCCATCTCTAGCACAGATACGCAGTATTTT. The genes are TRBV5-4 and TRBJ2-3, with TRBD1 identical over 7 bases. Germline trimming cut 4 bases from V and 0 bases from J; bases unmatched to any gene: 17. The CDR3 has 19 residues. Germline assignment: CDR1 SGHNT and CDR2 YYREEE (reference sequence).

This clone was counted a few times. The V and J genes are TRBV7-8 and TRBJ1-1; 9 nucleotides align to TRBD1. Trimming took 5 bases from V and 2 from J; bases not matched to a gene: 3. Per the germline V gene, CDR1 is SGHVS and CDR2 is FQNEAQ. The CDR3 loop spans 14 amino acids. CDR3 in DNA: TGTGCCAGCAGCCAGGACAGGGGAAACACTGAAGCTTTCTTT. It specifies CASSQDRGNTEAFF.